Listed here are 5 T cell receptor beta chains from one sample, sequenced in a study of blood T cell repertoires in COVID-19. Some clones are missing from TCRdb's copy, which holds only in-frame ones; the method was immunoSEQ multiplex PCR. The sample consists of about 120,000 clones, approximately 82% of them appearing once. Sequenced material: peripheral blood. The receptors originated from an elderly woman with acute or convalescent COVID-19.

CDR3 in amino acids: CASSQGGTGVGEQYF. In nucleotides, the CDR3 is TGCGCCAGCAGCCAAGGCGGGACAGGGGTCGGCGAGCAGTACTTC. The chain has TRBV4-1 and TRBJ2-7, with TRBD1 identical over 10 bases. The CDR3 spans 15 residues. Germline assignment: CDR1 MGHRA and CDR2 YSYEKL. V gave up 1 base and J gave up 6 bases; unmatched junction bases: 6.

The chain carries TRBV4-3 and TRBJ1-2; TRBD1 might be the D (5 bases). Looked up from germline, CDR1 is LGHNA and CDR2 is YSLEER. Trimming left V 2 bases short and J 7 bases short, with 14 bases between. The CDR3 length is 14 residues. For the CDR3, the DNA is TGCGCCAGCAGCCAAAGTTTGACAGATTCTGGCTACACCTTC. This gives the protein CASSQSLTDSGYTF.

The chain joins TRBV6-5 to TRBJ1-5, with D possibly being TRBD1 (5 bases). The CDR3 totals 14 residues. Trimming took off 5 bases at V and 9 bases at J, with 17 bases between the two ends. Germline CDR1 reads MNHEY; CDR2 reads SVGAGI. The CDR3 DNA is TGTGCCAGCAGTATCTCCGGGGACGGGGGGCCCCAGCATTTT. This translates into CASSISGDGGPQHF.

The rearrangement links TRBV6-6 to TRBJ1-2; 8 positions match TRBD1. CDR1 and CDR2 from the germline V gene are MNHNY and SVGAGI (reference sequence). Unmatched junction bases numbered 9, after V lost 5 bases and J lost 10 bases. This CDR3 has 13 residues. The CDR3 region has the DNA TGTGCCAGCAGTAACCAACGGGACAGGTACTACACCTTC. This encodes CASSNQRDRYYTF.

The V gene is TRBV18, the J gene TRBJ1-6; TRBD1 aligns across 8 bases. The CDR3 is 16 amino acids. The germline gives CDR1 KGHSH, CDR2 LQKENI. The junction had 4 bases not matched to a gene; V was cut back by 4 bases and J by 2 bases. The CDR3 is CASSLQQGAYNSPLHF. The CDR3 nucleotides are TGTGCCAGCTCACTGCAACAGGGGGCCTATAATTCACCCCTCCACTTT.